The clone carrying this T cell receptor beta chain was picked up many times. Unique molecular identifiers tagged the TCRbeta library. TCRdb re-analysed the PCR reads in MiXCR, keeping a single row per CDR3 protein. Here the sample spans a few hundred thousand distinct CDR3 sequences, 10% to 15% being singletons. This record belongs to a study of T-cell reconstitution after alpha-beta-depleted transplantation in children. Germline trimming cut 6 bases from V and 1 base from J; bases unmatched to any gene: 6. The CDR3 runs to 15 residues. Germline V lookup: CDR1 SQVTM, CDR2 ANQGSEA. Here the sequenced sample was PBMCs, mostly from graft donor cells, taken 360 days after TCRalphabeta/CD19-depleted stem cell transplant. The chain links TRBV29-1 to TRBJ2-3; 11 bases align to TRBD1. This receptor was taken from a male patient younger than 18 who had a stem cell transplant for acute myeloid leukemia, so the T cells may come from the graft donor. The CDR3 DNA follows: TGCAGCGTCAGGACAGGGGGCCATCGCACAGATACGCAGTATTTT. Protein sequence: CSVRTGGHRTDTQYF.